Listed below are T cell receptor beta chains from one sample, sequenced in a study of control samples from healthy donors and cancer patients. Clones were sequenced by immunoSEQ multiplex PCR, and TCRdb holds only the in-frame ones, with some missing. The table shows about 58,000 clones, with around 90% occurring only once. The sequenced material came from PBMCs. The receptors originated from a man in his sixties with colorectal cancer. Both conserved end residues are part of each CDR3. Fields, in order: clone size, J gene, D gene, V gene, CDR3 protein, CDR3 DNA. The D gene is left open where the match is weak. Expanded clones are given a class, and other clones once, few, many or no size at all.

>NA|TRBJ1-6|NA|TRBV30
CAWKNSYNSPLHF
TGTGCCTGGAAGAACTCCTATAATTCACCCCTCCACTTT
>NA|TRBJ2-1|NA|TRBV6-5
CASRVALRDEQFF
TGTGCCAGCAGAGTAGCATTACGGGATGAGCAGTTCTTC
>NA|TRBJ2-7|TRBD2|TRBV11-2
CASSLETSGGTYEQYF
TGTGCCAGCAGCTTAGAAACTAGCGGGGGGACCTACGAGCAGTACTTC
>NA|TRBJ2-1|TRBD1|TRBV18
CASSPPAGTGDEQFF
TGTGCCAGCTCACCACCTGCAGGGACAGGGGATGAGCAGTTCTTC
>NA|TRBJ2-7|TRBD2|TRBV2
CAISSSGYEQYF
TGTGCCATCAGTTCTAGCGGGTACGAGCAGTACTTC
>NA|TRBJ2-3|TRBD2|TRBV7-3
CASSSLGLAVSSTDTQYF
TGTGCCAGCAGCTCTCTCGGACTAGCGGTCTCTAGCACAGATACGCAGTATTTT
>NA|TRBJ2-5|NA|TRBV29-1
CSVTRRLTQETQYF
TGCAGCGTAACAAGGCGGTTGACCCAAGAGACCCAGTACTTC
>few|TRBJ1-5|NA|TRBV6-2/TRBV6-3
CASSYRTGTLFSNQPQHF
TGTGCCAGCAGTTACCGAACAGGTACTCTCTTTAGCAATCAGCCCCAGCATTTT
>once|TRBJ2-3|TRBD2|TRBV15
CATSRLAGGSTDTQYF
TGTGCCACCAGCAGACTAGCGGGGGGGAGCACAGATACGCAGTATTTT
>NA|TRBJ2-3|TRBD2|TRBV6-1
CASSEYRSGGLTDTQYF
TGTGCCAGCAGTGAATACCGTAGCGGGGGCCTCACAGATACGCAGTATTTT
>few|TRBJ1-1|NA|TRBV30
CAWSRPPNTEAFF
TGTGCCTGGAGTCGTCCACCCAACACTGAAGCTTTCTTT
>NA|TRBJ2-5|NA|TRBV3-1/TRBV3-2
CASELSGQETQYF
TGTGCCAGCGAGTTGAGTGGACAAGAGACCCAGTACTTC
>once|TRBJ2-2|TRBD1|TRBV11-1
CASSLGQGNTGELFF
TGTGCCAGCAGCTTAGGACAGGGGAACACCGGGGAGCTGTTTTTT
>NA|TRBJ2-5|NA|TRBV6-2/TRBV6-3
CASSGFRLETQYF
TGTGCCAGCAGTGGATTTCGGTTGGAGACCCAGTACTTC
>NA|TRBJ1-2|TRBD1|TRBV28
CASRSGTAYGYTF
TGTGCCAGCAGGTCAGGGACAGCCTATGGCTACACCTTC
>NA|TRBJ2-7|NA|TRBV19
CASSIGPGLYEQYF
TGTGCCAGTAGTATAGGCCCAGGTCTCTACGAGCAGTACTTC
>NA|TRBJ2-1|TRBD1|TRBV2
CASSRRDRVYNEQFF
TGTGCCAGCAGCCGCCGGGACAGGGTCTACAATGAGCAGTTCTTC
>NA|TRBJ1-2|TRBD1|TRBV7-2
CASSLGSGQFYGYTF
TGTGCCAGCAGCTTAGGATCGGGACAGTTCTATGGCTACACCTTC